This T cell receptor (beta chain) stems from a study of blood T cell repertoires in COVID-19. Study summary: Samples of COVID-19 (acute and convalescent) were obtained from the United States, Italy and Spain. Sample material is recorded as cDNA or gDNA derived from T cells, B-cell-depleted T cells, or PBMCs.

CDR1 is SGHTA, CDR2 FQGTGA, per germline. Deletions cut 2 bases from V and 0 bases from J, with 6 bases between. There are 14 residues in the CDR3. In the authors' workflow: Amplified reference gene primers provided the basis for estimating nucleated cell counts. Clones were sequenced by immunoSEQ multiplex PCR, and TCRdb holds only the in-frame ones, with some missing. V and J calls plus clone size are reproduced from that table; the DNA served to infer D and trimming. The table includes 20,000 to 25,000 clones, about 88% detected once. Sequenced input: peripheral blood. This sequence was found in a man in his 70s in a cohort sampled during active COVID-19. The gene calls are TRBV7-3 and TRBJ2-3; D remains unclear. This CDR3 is CASSLGASTDTQYF. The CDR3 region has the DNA TGTGCCAGCAGCTTAGGAGCTAGCACAGATACGCAGTATTTT.